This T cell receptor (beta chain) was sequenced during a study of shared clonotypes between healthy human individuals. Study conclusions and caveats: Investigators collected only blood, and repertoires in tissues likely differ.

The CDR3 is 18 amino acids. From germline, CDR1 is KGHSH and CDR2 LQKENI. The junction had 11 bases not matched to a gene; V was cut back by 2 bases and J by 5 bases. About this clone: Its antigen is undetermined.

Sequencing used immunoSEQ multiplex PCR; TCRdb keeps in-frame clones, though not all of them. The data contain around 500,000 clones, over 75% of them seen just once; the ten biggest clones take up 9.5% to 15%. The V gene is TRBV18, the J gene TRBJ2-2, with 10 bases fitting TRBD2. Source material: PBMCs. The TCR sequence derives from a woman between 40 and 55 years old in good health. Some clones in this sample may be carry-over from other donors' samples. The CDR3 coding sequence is TGTGCCAGCTCACCAGGGCTAGCGGGAGTACCCTGGACCGGGGAGCTGTTTTTT. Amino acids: CASSPGLAGVPWTGELFF.